The rows below give T cell receptor beta chains drawn from one sample of a study of T cell responses to AZD1222 COVID-19 vaccine. The table came from immunoSEQ multiplex PCR; TCRdb's copy has only in-frame clones and leaves some out. The table shows about 130,000 clones, with 91% occurring only once. Specimen: peripheral blood, collected on day 0 of AZD1222 vaccination. The receptors come from an adult in good health. Both conserved end residues are part of each CDR3. Fields, in order: V gene, clone size, D gene, J gene, CDR3 DNA, CDR3 protein. The D gene is left open where the match is weak. Clone size is stated in some rows and not others, as once, few, many or a class when expanded.

TRBV20-1	NA	TRBD1	TRBJ2-7	TGCAGTGCTAGTTGGCGGGACAGGAGCCCCTACGAGCAGTACTTC	CSASWRDRSPYEQYF
TRBV9	NA	NA	TRBJ1-2	TGTGCCAGCAGCGTGGGGCTCCATGGCTACACCTTC	CASSVGLHGYTF
TRBV11-3	NA	TRBD2	TRBJ2-1	TGTGCCAGCTCCCCCCCGCCCGGGACTAGCGGGAGCAATGAGCAGTTCTTC	CASSPPPGTSGSNEQFF
TRBV6-1	NA	TRBD1	TRBJ1-1	TGTGCCAGCAGTGATATGGACAGGGGGCCCTCTTGGAACACTGAAGCTTTCTTT	CASSDMDRGPSWNTEAFF
TRBV6-5	NA	TRBD2	TRBJ2-4	TGTGCCAGCAGGTCGCGGGAGGGCCCCAAAAACATTCAGTACTTC	CASRSREGPKNIQYF
TRBV19	NA	NA	TRBJ1-3	TGTGCCAGTATCCCGACAGGCTCTGGAAACACCATATATTTT	CASIPTGSGNTIYF
TRBV6-4	NA	TRBD2	TRBJ2-1	TGTGCCAGCAGTGAGGCCGACCTAGCGGGAGGGCCCAGGGACAATGAGCAGTTCTTC	CASSEADLAGGPRDNEQFF
TRBV5-1	few	NA	TRBJ1-2	TGCGCCAGCAGCCGTGAGTTGGGTCCTAACTATGGCTACACCTTC	CASSRELGPNYGYTF
TRBV11-2	NA	NA	TRBJ2-7	TGTGCCAGCAGACCTACCGGGGCTAGCTCCTACGAGCAGTACTTC	CASRPTGASSYEQYF
TRBV9	once	TRBD2	TRBJ2-3	TGTGCCAGCAGCGAGGGAGGGATCACAGATACGCAGTATTTT	CASSEGGITDTQYF
TRBV6-5	once	NA	TRBJ2-7	TGTGCCAGCAGTCAGACAGCCACCTACGAGCAGTACTTC	CASSQTATYEQYF
TRBV5-4	NA	NA	TRBJ2-7	TGTGCCAGCAGCTTTATGGACAGTTCCTACGAGCAGTACTTC	CASSFMDSSYEQYF
TRBV5-5	NA	NA	TRBJ2-7	TGTGCCAGCAGCCAGGACATCTACGAGCAGTACTTC	CASSQDIYEQYF
TRBV4-2	NA	TRBD2	TRBJ2-3	TGTGCCAGCAGCCAAGGTACTAGCGGGAGTTGGAGGGGGCAGTATTTT	CASSQGTSGSWRGQYF
TRBV5-1	NA	NA	TRBJ2-5	TGCGCCAGCAGCTCATCCGGGGTTCCTGAGACCCAGTACTTC	CASSSSGVPETQYF
TRBV3-1/TRBV3-2	NA	TRBD1	TRBJ1-1	TGTGCCAGCAGCCTGACAGGGGGTGCGGGGAACACTGAAGCTTTCTTT	CASSLTGGAGNTEAFF
TRBV3-1/TRBV3-2	NA	NA	TRBJ1-4	TGTGCCAGCAGCCAAGGGAGGGGGGCGCTTAGGGAAAAACTGTTTTTT	CASSQGRGALREKLFF
TRBV29-1	NA	NA	TRBJ1-5	TGCAGCGTTGGAGGGATCAATCAGCCCCAGCATTTT	CSVGGINQPQHF
TRBV9	NA	TRBD1	TRBJ2-6	TGTGCCAGCAGCATACGGACAGGAGAAATCTCTGGGGCCAACGTCCTGACTTTC	CASSIRTGEISGANVLTF
TRBV27	NA	NA	TRBJ1-5	TGTGCCAGCAGTTTATCAAGGGTTAGCAATCAGCCCCAGCATTTT	CASSLSRVSNQPQHF
TRBV5-4	NA	NA	TRBJ1-2	TGTGCCAGCAGCTTGTTATCCGATATTAACTATGGCTACACCTTC	CASSLLSDINYGYTF
TRBV6-1	NA	NA	TRBJ2-4	TGTGCCAGCAGTGAGACTCGGCGGAAGGGCATTCAGTACTTC	CASSETRRKGIQYF
TRBV6-6	NA	TRBD1	TRBJ2-2	TGTGCCAGCCAAGGGGGCACTCGGGCCGGGGAGCTGTTTTTT	CASQGGTRAGELFF
TRBV27	NA	NA	TRBJ2-4	TGTGCCAGCGCTTTAGATGGGGTTCTGGCCAAAAACATTCAGTACTTC	CASALDGVLAKNIQYF
TRBV27	NA	TRBD1	TRBJ1-5	TGTGCCAGCAGCCTCGGGACAGGTAACGATCAGCCCCAGCATTTT	CASSLGTGNDQPQHF
TRBV7-3	NA	NA	TRBJ2-2	TGTGCCAGCAGCCCCGCGGGCGGGGAGCTGTTTTTT	CASSPAGGELFF
TRBV20-1	NA	NA	TRBJ2-5	TGCAGTGCTAGTCTGAGTCAGGGGAGGCAAGAGACCCAGTACTTC	CSASLSQGRQETQYF
TRBV6-5	NA	NA	TRBJ1-1	TGTGCCAGCAGTTATGTGCGTGGCAGGAACACTGAAGCTTTCTTT	CASSYVRGRNTEAFF
TRBV7-6	NA	NA	TRBJ1-5	TGTGCCAGCAGCTTAGATGTTATTACAACCAGCAATCAGCCCCAGCATTTT	CASSLDVITTSNQPQHF
TRBV29-1	NA	NA	TRBJ2-1	TGCAGCGTTTATAGTGGCAATGAGCAGTTCTTC	CSVYSGNEQFF
TRBV5-1	NA	NA	TRBJ2-5	TGCGCCAGCAGCTTCCGACAGCCAGCCGGAGAGACCCAGTACTTC	CASSFRQPAGETQYF
TRBV5-6	NA	TRBD1	TRBJ1-4	TGTGCCAGCAGCTCGAATACGAAGGACAGGGGGCGCCTAAAACTGTTTTTT	CASSSNTKDRGRLKLFF
TRBV7-2	once	NA	TRBJ1-1	TGTGCCAGCAGCTTAGCGATTGGTTTCGCTGAAGCTTTCTTT	CASSLAIGFAEAFF
TRBV11-2	once	NA	TRBJ2-1	TGTGCCAGCAGCTTAGGTTTTAATGAGCAGTTCTTC	CASSLGFNEQFF
TRBV19	NA	NA	TRBJ1-5	TGTGCCAGTAGTCCGGACATCAGGCAGCCCCAGCATTTT	CASSPDIRQPQHF
TRBV10-3	NA	TRBD2	TRBJ2-3	TGTGCCATCAGCCCGGGACTAACCAATTCAGATACGCAGTATTTT	CAISPGLTNSDTQYF
TRBV9	NA	TRBD1	TRBJ1-6	TGTGCCAGCAGCGGTGGGACAGGCGTCTATAATTCACCCCTCCACTTT	CASSGGTGVYNSPLHF
TRBV6-5	NA	NA	TRBJ1-1	TGTGCCAGCAGTTCAGGACAGCAAGTCACTGAAGCTTTCTTT	CASSSGQQVTEAFF
TRBV19	NA	NA	TRBJ1-1	TGTGCCAGTAGTATCGCCCTGACGGACCTTGAAGCTTTCTTT	CASSIALTDLEAFF
TRBV30	few	TRBD1	TRBJ2-3	TGTGCCTGGTCCAGGGGGTTGGGCACAGATACGCAGTATTTT	CAWSRGLGTDTQYF
TRBV27	once	TRBD2	TRBJ2-1	TGTGCCAGCAGCCTCTCGGGGGGCTCCTACAATGAGCAGTTCTTC	CASSLSGGSYNEQFF
TRBV6-5	NA	NA	TRBJ1-5	TGTGCCACCGAAGTGGGGGGGGGAAATCAGCCCCAGCATTTT	CATEVGGGNQPQHF